Listed below are T cell receptor beta chains from one sample, sequenced in a study of shared clonotypes between healthy human individuals. Data came from immunoSEQ multiplex PCR; TCRdb stores just in-frame clones and leaves some out. The data contain 2,100,000 or so clones, around 95% of them seen just once; the ten biggest clones take up roughly 0.13%. Sequenced input: naive CD4+ T cells sorted from blood. The receptor source for this set is a man in his late teens or twenties in good health. Both conserved end residues are part of each CDR3. Fields, in order: clone size, V gene, J gene, D gene, CDR3 DNA, CDR3 protein. A D gene is named only where the DNA matches it firmly. Some rows mark clone size as missing; the rest say once, few, many or name a class of expanded clone.

size: -
V: TRBV4-3
J: TRBJ1-2
D: -
DNA: TGCGCCAGCAGCCAAGTGGTCCAGGGCGACTATGGCTACACCTTC
CDR3: CASSQVVQGDYGYTF

size: -
V: TRBV5-6
J: TRBJ1-1
D: -
DNA: TGTGCCAGCAGCTATCAAGGGGCGTTGACTGAAGCTTTCTTT
CDR3: CASSYQGALTEAFF

size: -
V: TRBV5-6
J: TRBJ2-7
D: TRBD1
DNA: TGTGCCAGCAGCTTCTCACAAGGGACAGTCATTTCCTACGAGCAGTACTTC
CDR3: CASSFSQGTVISYEQYF

size: -
V: TRBV7-6
J: TRBJ1-1
D: -
DNA: TGTGCCAGCAGCTTTGGGCGGGCCCAGGGTTTCATGAACACTGAAGCTTTCTTT
CDR3: CASSFGRAQGFMNTEAFF

size: -
V: TRBV12-5
J: TRBJ2-1
D: TRBD2
DNA: TGTGCTACCCGCGGGGGAACGGACAATGAGCAGTTCTTC
CDR3: CATRGGTDNEQFF

size: -
V: TRBV28
J: TRBJ1-3
D: -
DNA: TGTGCCAGCAGTTCTCCCCCGGGGGGCTCCGGAAACACCATATATTTT
CDR3: CASSSPPGGSGNTIYF

size: -
V: TRBV6-5
J: TRBJ2-2
D: TRBD1
DNA: TGTGCCAGCAGTTCGCCCGCACGACAGGGTTGGCTGTTTTTT
CDR3: CASSSPARQGWLFF

size: -
V: TRBV19
J: TRBJ1-2
D: TRBD1
DNA: TGTGCCAGTAGGTCACCGGGACAGGTTAACTATGGCTACACCTTC
CDR3: CASRSPGQVNYGYTF

size: -
V: TRBV6-1
J: TRBJ1-6
D: TRBD1
DNA: TGTGCCGGACAGGCCGCCTCTTCACCCCTCCACTTT
CDR3: CAGQAASSPLHF

size: -
V: TRBV18
J: TRBJ1-6
D: -
DNA: TGTGCCAGCTCACCAGGGGGAGCCAATAATTCACCCCTCCACTTT
CDR3: CASSPGGANNSPLHF

size: once
V: TRBV5-1
J: TRBJ1-4
D: -
DNA: TGCGCCAGCAGCCCTCGGGGTGCAACTAATGAAAAACTGTTTTTT
CDR3: CASSPRGATNEKLFF

size: few
V: TRBV2
J: TRBJ2-1
D: TRBD2
DNA: TGTGCCAGCAGCCCCATGGGTAGCGGGAAATACAATGAGCAGTTCTTC
CDR3: CASSPMGSGKYNEQFF

size: -
V: TRBV21-1
J: TRBJ1-3
D: -
DNA: TGTGCCAGCAGCCTACGCCAGACAGGGGTTTTTTTAAACACCATATATTTT
CDR3: CASSLRQTGVFLNTIYF

size: -
V: TRBV7-9
J: TRBJ1-1
D: -
DNA: TGTGCCAGCAGAAAGACGGTCATGAACACTGAAGCTTTCTTT
CDR3: CASRKTVMNTEAFF

size: -
V: TRBV27
J: TRBJ1-6
D: -
DNA: TGTGCCAGCGGGGCACGGAGCTCCTATAATTCACCCCTCCACTTT
CDR3: CASGARSSYNSPLHF